Shown below are 29 T cell receptor beta chains from a single sample sequenced in a study of low-dose radiotherapy and immunotherapy resistance in tumors (dated 2022 in TCRdb). To make first-strand cDNA, Superscript III was used along with a set of TRAV- and TRBV-specific primers so that both the TCRalpha and TCRbeta chains were covered. An approximately 20-cycle PCR with Phusion amplified the TCRs, pairing a constant-region primer with the adapter that was attached to the V primers. TCRdb reworked the public reads: Q25 trimming with fastp, MiXCR clone assembly, productive beta chains retained. Entries are consolidated by CDR3 protein sequence, retaining the most common genes and DNA. Within this sample are 13,000 or so distinct CDR3 sequences, with about 77% of them counted one time only. Of the sample, less than 6% is held by the ten largest clones. These receptor sequences come from a human donor with advanced metastatic prostate, ovarian, gallbladder or colorectal cancer (not recorded which). This table probably holds off-target reads from a library built for another chain.

This clonotype has more than one count but fewer than ten. This chain connects TRBV19 to TRBJ1-5; D remains unclear. The V gene lost 6 bases and the J gene lost 5 bases, with 8 bases spanning the gap. The CDR3 spans 12 residues. Germline V lookup: CDR1 LNHDA, CDR2 SQIVND (reference sequence). The CDR3 DNA follows: TGTGCCAGTAGCCGTCGGGATCAGCCCCAGCATTTT. Protein: CASSRRDQPQHF.

The CDR3 sequence is CASSFAGGGSNEQFF. DNA for the CDR3: TGTGCCAGCAGCTTTGCGGGGGGAGGGTCCAATGAGCAGTTCTTC. This rearrangement joins TRBV11-2 to TRBJ2-1; TRBD2 agrees at 8 bases. J gave up 6 bases and V 3 bases, and 7 bases lay outside the gene matches. Germline V gene data show CDR1 as SGHAT and CDR2 as FQNNGV. CDR3 length: 15 amino acids.

This clonotype was seen a single time. The chain carries TRBV9 and TRBJ1-1, with a tentative D call TRBD1 (6 bases). Trimming removed 3 bases at V and 1 base at J, with 16 bases between. The CDR3 sequence is 16 residues long. Looked up from germline, CDR1 is SGDLS and CDR2 is YYNGEE. The CDR3 DNA reads TGTGCCAGCAGCGCCGCCGTCGACAGGAAGAACACTGAAGCTTTCTTT. It specifies CASSAAVDRKNTEAFF.

In this sample, this clonotype turned up a few times. This rearrangement joins TRBV12-3 or TRBV12-4 to TRBJ2-3, with a possible D match to TRBD1 (5 bases). The CDR3 totals 13 residues. V was shortened by 6 bases and J by 8 bases, with 15 bases between the two germline ends. CDR3 bases: TGTGCCAGCAGCAGCGTAGTAGGGGCTACGCAGTATTTT. It encodes CASSSVVGATQYF.

This clonotype was detected a few times. The V and J genes are TRBV6-6 and TRBJ2-3; 7 positions match TRBD2. CDR1 is MNHNY and CDR2 is SVGAGI in the germline V gene (reference sequence). Trimming cost V 4 bases and J 5 bases; bases outside gene matches: 0. The CDR3 has 12 residues. The DNA for the CDR3 is TGTGCCAGCAGTTCTAGCGGAGATACGCAGTATTTT. Protein product: CASSSSGDTQYF.

The chain has TRBV5-5 and TRBJ1-4, with TRBD1 matching over 10 bases. The CDR3 has 15 amino acids. Germline loops: CDR1 SGHKS, CDR2 YYEKEE (reference sequence). V was clipped by 4 bases and J by 7 bases; unmatched bases: 7. The CDR3 DNA reads TGTGCCAGCAGCGCCTGGGACAGGGGAACTGAAAAACTGTTTTTT. It encodes CASSAWDRGTEKLFF.

This clonotype appeared a single time. The chain links TRBV5-1 to TRBJ1-1; perhaps TRBD1 as D (6 bases). The CDR3 contains 16 residues. V was pared by 0 bases and J by 3 bases, with 15 bases between. Germline CDR1 is SGHRS and CDR2 is YFSETQ. Here the CDR3 reads CASSLAGGRGYTEAFF. DNA of the CDR3: TGCGCCAGCAGCTTGGCCGGGGGGCGCGGGTACACTGAAGCTTTCTTT.

The chain is built from TRBV11-2 and TRBJ2-3; no clear D. V lost 2 bases to trimming and J lost 3 bases, with 12 bases between them. The CDR3 extends over 15 amino acids. From germline, CDR1 is SGHAT and CDR2 FQNNGV. The CDR3 loop is CASSLQVGRTDTQYF. CDR3 bases: TGTGCCAGCAGCTTACAAGTAGGTAGGACAGATACGCAGTATTTT.

The rearrangement links TRBV5-5 to TRBJ1-1; D unresolved. Trimming removed 4 bases at V and 6 bases at J, with 13 bases between. The CDR3 covers 13 residues. Germline assignment: CDR1 SGHKS and CDR2 YYEKEE (reference sequence). CDR3 DNA sequence: TGTGCCAGCAGCAAGCCCGGAGTGGCTGAAGCTTTCTTT. It is translated as CASSKPGVAEAFF.

The chain joins TRBV4-2 to TRBJ2-1; 8 positions agree with TRBD2. With 4 bases clipped from V and 6 bases from J, the junction kept 11 bases outside the gene matches. Germline V lookup: CDR1 LGHNA, CDR2 YNFKEQ. This CDR3 has 16 amino acids. CDR3 in amino acids: CASSPSARGAPNEQFF. CDR3 bases: TGTGCCAGCAGCCCCTCGGCGCGGGGGGCTCCCAATGAGCAGTTCTTC.

Notes on this clonotype: The junction does not match germline at one end; this may be a read error. The chain combines TRBV7-8 with TRBJ2-3; the D gene is possibly TRBD2 (7 bases). The CDR3 has 14 amino acids. The germline gives CDR1 SGHVS, CDR2 FQNEAQ. CDR3 nucleotide sequence: TGTGCCAGCAGCTTAGTGCGGGGGCCAGATACGCGGTATTTT. This translates into CASSLVRGPDTRYF.

This sequence joins TRBV20-1 and TRBJ2-4; 9 bases are a match to TRBD2. V trimming: 6 bases; J trimming: 0 bases; junction bases outside the gene matches: 3. The CDR3 sequence is 14 residues long. The germline CDR1 and CDR2 sequences are DFQATT and SNEGSKA (reference sequence). The CDR3 loop is CSAKRGVAKNIQYF. The CDR3 bases are TGCAGTGCAAAGCGGGGGGTAGCCAAAAACATTCAGTACTTC.

The chain recombines TRBV2 with TRBJ2-5; 8 bases are a match to TRBD1. This CDR3 has 15 residues. CDR1 and CDR2 (germline): SNHLY, FYNNEI. J lost 4 bases, V lost 3 bases, and 7 bases had no gene match. The CDR3 sequence: CASSDLSGGGETQYF. The CDR3, as DNA: TGTGCCAGCAGTGATCTCTCAGGGGGCGGAGAGACCCAGTACTTC.

V and J are TRBV5-4 and TRBJ2-1; 9 nucleotides match TRBD2. The CDR3 contains 16 residues. Germline V CDR1 and CDR2: SGHNT, YYREEE (reference sequence). V was clipped by 0 bases and J by 1 base; unmatched bases: 2. CDR3 DNA sequence: TGTGCCAGCAGCTTGGGACTAGCGGATTCCTACAATGAGCAGTTCTTC. Protein sequence: CASSLGLADSYNEQFF.

This rearrangement joins TRBV19 to TRBJ2-3; a weak D match, TRBD2 (6 bases). Trimming pared 6 bases from V and 3 bases from J, leaving 16 bases between. This CDR3 has 15 residues. In germline, CDR1 is LNHDA, CDR2 SQIVND (reference sequence). The CDR3, as DNA: TGTGCCAGTAGGGACCGGGGACGGGGGACAGATACGCAGTATTTT. It yields the protein CASRDRGRGTDTQYF. The variable domain in full, with the rest retrieved from reference TRBV19 and TRBJ2-3, is DGGITQSPKYLFRKEGQNVTLSCEQNLNHDAMYWYRQDPGQGLRLIYYSQIVNDFQKGDIAEGYSVSREKKESFPLTVTSAQKNPTAFYLCASRDRGRGTDTQYFGPGTRLTVL.

The V call is TRBV18, the J call TRBJ1-2; D perhaps matches TRBD1 (5 bases). Per the germline V gene, CDR1 is KGHSH and CDR2 is LQKENI. This CDR3 contains 15 residues. The germline V and J ends were trimmed by 6 bases and 8 bases, with 22 bases remaining between them. CDR3 sequence: CASSRRDSNQGGYTF. Here the CDR3 DNA reads TGTGCCAGCTCCAGGAGGGACTCCAACCAGGGCGGCTACACCTTC.

This clonotype was observed a handful of times. V gene TRBV5-5 combines with J gene TRBJ1-5; D perhaps matches TRBD1 (5 bases). The V end lost 0 bases, the J end lost 6 bases, and 7 bases lay between the germline ends. CDR1 is SGHKS and CDR2 is YYEKEE in the germline V gene (reference sequence). The length of the CDR3 is 13 residues. The DNA of the CDR3 is TGTGCCAGCAGCTTGGAGGGGCCTCAGCCCCAGCATTTT. Protein: CASSLEGPQPQHF. Using reference TRBV5-5 and TRBJ1-5 for the parts outside the CDR3, the full variable domain is DAGVTQSPTHLIKTRGQQVTLRCSPISGHKSVSWYQQVLGQGPQFIFQYYEKEERGRGNFPDRFSARQFPNYSSELNVNALLLGDSALYLCASSLEGPQPQHFGDGTRLSIL.

The gene calls are TRBV6-1 and TRBJ2-5; D gene ambiguous. There are 13 residues in the CDR3. CDR1 is MNHNS and CDR2 is SASEGT in the germline V gene. V lost 5 bases and J 2 bases, leaving 9 bases between the germline ends. CDR3 sequence: CASSSYSQETQYF. The CDR3 nucleotides are TGTGCCAGCAGTTCGTACAGTCAAGAGACCCAGTACTTC.

The J gene is TRBJ2-7, the V gene TRBV2; 7 bases line up with TRBD2. Germline V CDR1 and CDR2: SNHLY, FYNNEI. CDR3 length: 16 residues. V lost 3 bases and J lost 2; bases outside the gene matches: 10. The chain's CDR3 is CASSDMGLAAPYEQYF. CDR3 sequence (DNA): TGTGCCAGCAGTGATATGGGTCTAGCGGCTCCCTACGAGCAGTACTTC.

The chain is built from TRBV5-4 and TRBJ2-7; TRBD1 matches 8 bases. There are 14 residues in the CDR3. Germline V gives CDR1 SGHNT, CDR2 YYREEE (reference sequence). After removal of 4 bases from V and 0 bases from J, the junction contained 3 bases not matched to a gene. The CDR3 loop reads CASSGQGNSYEQYF. Here the CDR3 DNA reads TGTGCCAGCAGCGGACAGGGCAACTCCTACGAGCAGTACTTC.

The chain recombines TRBV7-2 with TRBJ2-1; 9 bases line up with TRBD2. The junction had 1 base not matched to a gene; V was cut back by 3 bases and J by 4 bases. The CDR3 length is 14 residues. Germline V gives CDR1 SGHTA, CDR2 FQGNSA. The CDR3 loop is CASSLLAGYNEQFF. The DNA of the CDR3 is TGTGCCAGCAGCTTGCTAGCGGGGTACAATGAGCAGTTCTTC.

CDR3 loop: CASSLGGSSYNEQFF. CDR3 nucleotide sequence: TGTGCCAGCAGCTTAGGAGGGAGCTCCTACAATGAGCAGTTCTTC. The genes are TRBV5-4 and TRBJ2-1; tentatively, D is TRBD2 (6 bases). This CDR3 comprises 15 residues. V lost 2 bases and J lost 0, with 9 bases in between. Germline lookup yields CDR1 SGHNT and CDR2 YYREEE (reference sequence). The variable domain in full, completed from reference TRBV5-4 and TRBJ2-1, reads ETGVTQSPTHLIKTRGQQVTLRCSSQSGHNTVSWYQQALGQGPQFIFQYYREEENGRGNFPPRFSGLQFPNYSSELNVNALELDDSALYLCASSLGGSSYNEQFFGPGTRLTVL.

V usage is TRBV30 and J usage is TRBJ1-2; 7 positions agree with TRBD1. V lost 6 bases to trimming and J lost 1 base; unmatched junction nucleotides: 5. This CDR3 spans 13 amino acids. Germline V CDR1 and CDR2: GTSNPN, SVGIG (reference sequence). CDR3 nucleotide sequence: TGTGCCTGCCCGGGACAGATTAACTATGGCTACACCTTC. Translation: CACPGQINYGYTF.

This chain uses TRBV2 with TRBJ2-7; 7 bases fit TRBD2. The CDR3 has 14 amino acids. The trim removed 0 bases at V and 9 bases at J, leaving 8 bases unmatched. The germline gives CDR1 SNHLY, CDR2 FYNNEI. CDR3 protein: CASSEAGLPPRQYF. In nucleotides, the CDR3 is TGTGCCAGCAGTGAAGCGGGACTACCGCCGCGGCAGTACTTC.

This clonotype was seen a handful of times. The V gene is TRBV28, the J gene TRBJ1-5; TRBD1 matches at 7 bases. Germline assignment: CDR1 MDHEN and CDR2 SYDVKM. V was pared by 5 bases and J by 0 bases, with 10 bases of the junction left unmatched. The CDR3 runs 17 residues. The CDR3 is CASSHRDRRYSNQPQHF. The CDR3 DNA sequence: TGTGCCAGCAGTCACCGGGACAGAAGATATAGCAATCAGCCCCAGCATTTT.

On this clonotype: The germline gene is not matched at one end of the junction; a read error may be the cause. This chain joins TRBV5-3 and TRBJ2-7, with D possibly being TRBD1 (5 bases). TRBV5-3 is recorded as an ORF, its role being uncertain. This CDR3 comprises 16 residues. CDR3 nucleotides: TGTGCCAGCAGCTTGTCGTCGGCGCAGGGTTTCTACGAGCAGTACTTC. This gives the protein CASSLSSAQGFYEQYF.

The chain carries TRBV30 and TRBJ1-1; no definite D call. Germline CDR1 is GTSNPN and CDR2 is SVGIG (reference sequence). This CDR3 comprises 16 residues. Trimming stripped 2 bases from V and 1 base from J, with 17 bases between. The CDR3 loop is CAWSNPWAIGNTEAFF. The CDR3 nucleotides read TGTGCCTGGAGTAACCCATGGGCCATAGGGAACACTGAAGCTTTCTTT.

In this sample, this clonotype turned up once. The chain is built from TRBV6-2 or TRBV6-3 and TRBJ2-7; D unresolved. The V gene's germline CDR1 is MNHEY and CDR2 SVGEGT. This CDR3 is built from 9 residues. Deletions cut 6 bases from V and 3 bases from J, with 0 bases between. The CDR3 nucleotides are TGTGCCAGCAGCTACGAGCAGTACTTC. It translates to CASSYEQYF.

The rearrangement joins TRBV5-6 to TRBJ2-7; 11 positions match TRBD1. J lost 3 bases, V lost 4 bases, and 3 bases had no gene match. Germline-derived CDR1 and CDR2 are SGHDT and YYEEEE. This CDR3 spans 14 amino acids. The CDR3 protein is CASSPGTGGYEQYF. CDR3 sequence (DNA): TGTGCCAGCAGCCCCGGGACAGGGGGCTACGAGCAGTACTTC.